This T cell receptor (beta chain) was identified in a study of blood T cell repertoires in COVID-19. Study-wide background: The cDNA or gDNA used as material had been derived from T cells, B-cell-depleted T cells, or PBMCs.

Between the trimmed V and J ends, which lost 2 bases and 5 bases, there was a span of 9 bases. CDR1 and CDR2 from the germline V gene are MNHEY and SVGEGT. CDR3 length: 13 residues. In the source study's methods: Counts of nucleated cells, estimated from reference gene primer amplification, were obtained. Using immunoSEQ multiplex PCR, the repertoire was profiled, and TCRdb retains in-frame clones only, with some absent. The V and J calls and the clone size are those of that table, but D and trimming were determined from the DNA. Among around 87,000 clones listed, roughly 71% were seen once. This clonotype was obtained from a woman aged 80 or over with acute or convalescent COVID-19. This sequence joins TRBV6-2 or TRBV6-3 and TRBJ1-2; unclear D gene. The source material was peripheral blood. The CDR3 region is CASSYEGWYGYTF. Here the CDR3 DNA reads TGTGCCAGCAGTTACGAGGGCTGGTATGGCTACACCTTC.